This T cell receptor beta chain comes out of a study of cytomegalovirus exposure and HLA in healthy donors. Whole-study results and caveats: Rare TCR sequences predominated, though certain public TCRs were found in many donors.

The data were produced by immunoSEQ multiplex PCR, yet TCRdb's version contains in-frame clones alone and is incomplete. There are 120,000 or so clones in the sample; about 87% occur only once, and 1.5% to 2% lies in the top ten. Comments on this clone: Its specificity is unknown.

J gave up 4 bases and V 0 bases, and 12 bases lay outside the gene matches. CDR1 KGHSH and CDR2 LQKENI come from the germline V gene. This CDR3 contains 19 residues. Sequencing was carried out using PBMCs. The receptor's source is a woman between 18 and 30 years old in good health and CMV-seronegative. This chain uses TRBV18 with TRBJ1-5; 10 nucleotides align to TRBD1. The CDR3 spells CASSPPNVRQGALNQPQHF. DNA for the CDR3: TGTGCCAGCTCACCACCCAATGTCAGACAGGGGGCTTTAAATCAGCCCCAGCATTTT.